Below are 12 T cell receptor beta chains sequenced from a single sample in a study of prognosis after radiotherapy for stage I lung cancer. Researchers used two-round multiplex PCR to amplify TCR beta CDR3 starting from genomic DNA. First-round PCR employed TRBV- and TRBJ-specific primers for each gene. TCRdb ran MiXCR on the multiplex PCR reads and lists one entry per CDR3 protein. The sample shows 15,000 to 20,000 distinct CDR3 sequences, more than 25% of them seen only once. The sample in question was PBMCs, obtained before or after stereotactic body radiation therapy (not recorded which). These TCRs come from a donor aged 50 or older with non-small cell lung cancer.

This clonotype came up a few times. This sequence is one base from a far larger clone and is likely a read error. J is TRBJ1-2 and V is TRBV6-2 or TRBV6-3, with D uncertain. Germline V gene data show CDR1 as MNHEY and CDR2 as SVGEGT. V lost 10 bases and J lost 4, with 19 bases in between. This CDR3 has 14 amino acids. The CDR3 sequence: CANRFSGPGYGYTF. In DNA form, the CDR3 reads TGTGCCAACAGATTCAGCGGCCCCGGCTATGGCTACACCTTC.

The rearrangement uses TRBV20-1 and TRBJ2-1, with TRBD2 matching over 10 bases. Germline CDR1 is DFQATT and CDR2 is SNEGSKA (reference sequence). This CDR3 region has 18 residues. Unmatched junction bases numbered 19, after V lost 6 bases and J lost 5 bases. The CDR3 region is CSALDAGTSARWDNEQFF. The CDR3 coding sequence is TGCAGTGCCCTCGATGCTGGGACTAGCGCGCGCTGGGACAATGAGCAGTTCTTC.

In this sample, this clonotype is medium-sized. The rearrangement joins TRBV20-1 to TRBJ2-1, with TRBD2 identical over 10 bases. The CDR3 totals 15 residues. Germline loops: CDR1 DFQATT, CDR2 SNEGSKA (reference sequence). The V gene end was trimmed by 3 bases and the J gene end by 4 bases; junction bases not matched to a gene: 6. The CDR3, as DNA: TGCAGTGCTAGGCCGCTAGCGGGAGCTTACAATGAGCAGTTCTTC. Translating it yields CSARPLAGAYNEQFF.

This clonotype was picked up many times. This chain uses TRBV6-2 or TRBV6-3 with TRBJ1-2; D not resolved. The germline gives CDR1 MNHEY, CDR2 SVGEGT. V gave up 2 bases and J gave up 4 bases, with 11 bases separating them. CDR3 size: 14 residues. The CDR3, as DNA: TGTGCCAGCAGTTACGTTTCAGAATCCTATGGCTACACCTTC. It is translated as CASSYVSESYGYTF.

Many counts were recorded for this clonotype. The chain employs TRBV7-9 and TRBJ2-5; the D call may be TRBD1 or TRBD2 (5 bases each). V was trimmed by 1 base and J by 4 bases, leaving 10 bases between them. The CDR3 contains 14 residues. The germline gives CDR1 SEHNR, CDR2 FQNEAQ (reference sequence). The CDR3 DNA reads TGTGCCAGCAGCTTAGTTGGTGGGGGAGAGACCCAGTACTTC. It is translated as CASSLVGGGETQYF.

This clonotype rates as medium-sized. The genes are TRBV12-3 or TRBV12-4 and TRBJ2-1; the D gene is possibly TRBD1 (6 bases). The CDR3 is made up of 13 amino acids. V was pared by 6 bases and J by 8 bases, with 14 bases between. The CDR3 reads CASSPGERDEQFF. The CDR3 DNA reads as TGTGCCAGCAGCCCAGGGGAGAGGGATGAGCAGTTCTTC.

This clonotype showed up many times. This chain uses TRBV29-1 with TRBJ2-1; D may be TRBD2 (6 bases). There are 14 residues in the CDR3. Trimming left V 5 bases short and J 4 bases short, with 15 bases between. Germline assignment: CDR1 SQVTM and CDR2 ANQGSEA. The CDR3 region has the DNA TGCAGCGTTCGATCCGGGAGTGGGTACAATGAGCAGTTCTTC. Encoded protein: CSVRSGSGYNEQFF.

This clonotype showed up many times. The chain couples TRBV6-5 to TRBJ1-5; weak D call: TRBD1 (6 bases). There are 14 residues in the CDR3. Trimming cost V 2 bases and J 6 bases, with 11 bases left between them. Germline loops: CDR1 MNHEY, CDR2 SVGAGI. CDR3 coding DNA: TGTGCCAGCAGTTACGGGGGCTGGGGTCAGCCCCAGCATTTT. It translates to CASSYGGWGQPQHF.

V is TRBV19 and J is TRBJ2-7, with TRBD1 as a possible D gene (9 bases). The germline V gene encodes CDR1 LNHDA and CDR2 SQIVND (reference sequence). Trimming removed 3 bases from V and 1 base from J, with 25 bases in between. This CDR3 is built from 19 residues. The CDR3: CASSMRGDRAYPISYEQYF. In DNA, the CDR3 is TGTGCCAGTAGTATGCGGGGGGACAGGGCTTACCCCATTTCCTACGAGCAGTACTTC. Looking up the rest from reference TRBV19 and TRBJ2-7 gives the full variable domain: DGGITQSPKYLFRKEGQNVTLSCEQNLNHDAMYWYRQDPGQGLRLIYYSQIVNDFQKGDIAEGYSVSREKKESFPLTVTSAQKNPTAFYLCASSMRGDRAYPISYEQYFGPGTRLTVT.

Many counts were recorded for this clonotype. CDR3 amino acids: CASSMGSGRVSGELFF. CDR3 DNA: TGTGCCAGTAGTATGGGTAGCGGGAGAGTGTCCGGGGAGCTGTTTTTT. The genes are TRBV19 and TRBJ2-2, with 9 nucleotides matching TRBD2. Germline CDR1 LNHDA, CDR2 SQIVND (reference sequence). V lost 3 bases and J lost 6; bases outside the gene matches: 8. CDR3 length: 16 amino acids.

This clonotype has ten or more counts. CDR3 DNA sequence: TGCAGTGCTAGGGCAGGGGTAACCTATGGCTACACCTTC. Its protein is CSARAGVTYGYTF. The gene calls are TRBV20-1 and TRBJ1-2; a possible D gene is TRBD1 (6 bases). CDR3 length: 13 amino acids. Germline assignment: CDR1 DFQATT and CDR2 SNEGSKA (reference sequence). Trimming took 3 bases from V and 4 from J, leaving 12 bases between them.

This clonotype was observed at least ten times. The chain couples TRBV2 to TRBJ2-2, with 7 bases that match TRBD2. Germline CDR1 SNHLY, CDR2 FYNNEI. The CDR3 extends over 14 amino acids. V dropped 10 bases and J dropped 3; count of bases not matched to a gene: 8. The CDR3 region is CAILRGDDTGELFF. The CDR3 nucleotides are TGTGCCATCCTACGGGGGGATGACACCGGGGAGCTGTTTTTT.